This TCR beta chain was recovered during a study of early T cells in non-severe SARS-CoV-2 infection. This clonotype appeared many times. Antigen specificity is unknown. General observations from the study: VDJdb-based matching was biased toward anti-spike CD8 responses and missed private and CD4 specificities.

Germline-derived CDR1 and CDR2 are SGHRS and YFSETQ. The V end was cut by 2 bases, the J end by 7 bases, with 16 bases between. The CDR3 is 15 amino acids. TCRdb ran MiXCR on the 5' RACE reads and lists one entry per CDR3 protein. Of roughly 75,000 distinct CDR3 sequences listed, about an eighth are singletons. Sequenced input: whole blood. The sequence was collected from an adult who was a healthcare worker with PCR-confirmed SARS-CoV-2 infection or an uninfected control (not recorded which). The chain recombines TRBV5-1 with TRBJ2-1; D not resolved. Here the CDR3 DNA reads TGCGCCAGCAGCTTTGATAATGGGGTTGGGAATGAGCAGTTCTTC. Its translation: CASSFDNGVGNEQFF.